This TCR beta chain was captured by sequencing in a study of T cell responses to AZD1222 COVID-19 vaccine. Germline loops: CDR1 SGHTA, CDR2 FQGTGA. This CDR3 has 16 residues. V lost 5 bases, J lost 1 base, and 6 bases stayed unmatched. This table comes from immunoSEQ multiplex PCR, and its TCRdb copy is limited to in-frame clones, with some not included. The table has under 200,000 clones, just over 90% seen once. The source was peripheral blood, collected 28 days after the second dose of the MenACWY control vaccine. The chain combines TRBV7-3 with TRBJ2-5; 11 bases line up with TRBD1. This TCR was recovered from an adult who received the MenACWY meningococcal vaccine as a control. The CDR3 DNA is TGTGCCAGCAGCCTCGACGGGACAGGGGGCCAAGAGACCCAGTACTTC. This gives the protein CASSLDGTGGQETQYF. Variable domain in full (rest from reference TRBV7-3 and TRBJ2-5): GAGVSQTPSNKVTEKGKYVELRCDPISGHTALYWYRQSLGQGPEFLIYFQGTGAADDSGLPNDRFFAVRPEGSVSTLKIQRTERGDSAVYLCASSLDGTGGQETQYFGPGTRLLVL.